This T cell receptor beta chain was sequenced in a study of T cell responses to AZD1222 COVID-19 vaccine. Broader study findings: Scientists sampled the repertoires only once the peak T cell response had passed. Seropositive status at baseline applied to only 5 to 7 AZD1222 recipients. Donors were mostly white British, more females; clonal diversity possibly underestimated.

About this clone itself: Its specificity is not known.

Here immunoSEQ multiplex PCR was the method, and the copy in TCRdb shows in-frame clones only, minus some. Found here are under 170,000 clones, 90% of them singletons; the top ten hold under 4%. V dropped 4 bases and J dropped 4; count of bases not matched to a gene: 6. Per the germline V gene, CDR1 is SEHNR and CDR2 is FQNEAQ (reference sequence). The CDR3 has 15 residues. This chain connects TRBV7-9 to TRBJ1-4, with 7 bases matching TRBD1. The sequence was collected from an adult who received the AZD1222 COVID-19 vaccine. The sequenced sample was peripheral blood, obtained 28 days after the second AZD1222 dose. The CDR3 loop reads CASSSRQGLNEKLFF. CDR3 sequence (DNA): TGTGCCAGCAGCTCCCGACAGGGACTTAATGAAAAACTGTTTTTT. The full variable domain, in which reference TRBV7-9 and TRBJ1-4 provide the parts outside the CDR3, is DTGVSQNPRHKITKRGQNVTFRCDPISEHNRLYWYRQTLGQGPEFLTYFQNEAQLEKSRLLSDRFSAERPKGSFSTLEIQRTEQGDSAMYLCASSSRQGLNEKLFFGSGTQLSVL.